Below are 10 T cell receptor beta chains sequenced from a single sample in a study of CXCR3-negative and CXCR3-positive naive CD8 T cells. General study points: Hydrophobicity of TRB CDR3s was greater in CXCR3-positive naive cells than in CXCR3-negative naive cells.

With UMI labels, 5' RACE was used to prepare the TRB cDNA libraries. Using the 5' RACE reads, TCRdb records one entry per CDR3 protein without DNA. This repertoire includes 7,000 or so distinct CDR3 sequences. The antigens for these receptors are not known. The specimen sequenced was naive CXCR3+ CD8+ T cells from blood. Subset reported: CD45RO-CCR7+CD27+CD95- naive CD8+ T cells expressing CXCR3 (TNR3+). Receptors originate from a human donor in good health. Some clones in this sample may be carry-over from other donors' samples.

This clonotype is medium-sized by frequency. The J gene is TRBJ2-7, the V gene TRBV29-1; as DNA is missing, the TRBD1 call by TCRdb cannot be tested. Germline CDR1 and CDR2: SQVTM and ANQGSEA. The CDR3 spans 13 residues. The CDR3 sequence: CSVGTGGAYEQYF.

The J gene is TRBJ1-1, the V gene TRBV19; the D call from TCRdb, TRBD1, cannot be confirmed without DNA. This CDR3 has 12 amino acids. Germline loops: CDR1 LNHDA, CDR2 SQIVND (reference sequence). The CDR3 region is CASSMRGTGAFF.

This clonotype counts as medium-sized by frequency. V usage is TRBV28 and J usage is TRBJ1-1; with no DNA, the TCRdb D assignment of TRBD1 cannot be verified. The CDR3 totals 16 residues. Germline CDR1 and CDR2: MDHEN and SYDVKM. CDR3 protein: CASSYPTQGRNTEAFF.

The chain's CDR3 is CSVDPGDTQYF. The V gene is TRBV29-1, the J gene TRBJ2-3; TCRdb selects TRBD1, and the lack of DNA leaves this call unchecked. This CDR3 comprises 11 residues. Germline assignment: CDR1 SQVTM and CDR2 ANQGSEA.

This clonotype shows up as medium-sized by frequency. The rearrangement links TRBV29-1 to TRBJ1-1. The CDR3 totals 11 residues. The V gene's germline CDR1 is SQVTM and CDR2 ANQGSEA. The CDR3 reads CSHQTNTEAFF.

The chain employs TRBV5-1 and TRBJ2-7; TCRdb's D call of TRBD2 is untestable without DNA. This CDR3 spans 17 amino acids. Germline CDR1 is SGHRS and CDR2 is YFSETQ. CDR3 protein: CASSQDLALAGSYEQYF.

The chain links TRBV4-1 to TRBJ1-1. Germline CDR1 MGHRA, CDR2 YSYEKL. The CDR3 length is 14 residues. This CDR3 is CASSQRNMNTEAFF.

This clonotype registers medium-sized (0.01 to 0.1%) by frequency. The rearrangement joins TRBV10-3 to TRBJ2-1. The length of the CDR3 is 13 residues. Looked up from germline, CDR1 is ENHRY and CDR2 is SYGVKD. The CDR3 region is CAISERIEDEQFF.

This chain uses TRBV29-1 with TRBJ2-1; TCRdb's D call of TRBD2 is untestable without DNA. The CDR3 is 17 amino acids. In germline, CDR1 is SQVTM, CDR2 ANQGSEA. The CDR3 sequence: CSVEDGTSDFSYNEQFF.

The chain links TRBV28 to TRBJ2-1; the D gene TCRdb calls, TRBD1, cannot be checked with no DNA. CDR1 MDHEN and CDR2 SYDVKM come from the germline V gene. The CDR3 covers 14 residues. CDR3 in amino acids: CASRLGMMGNEQFF. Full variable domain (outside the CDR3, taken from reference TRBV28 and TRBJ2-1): DVKVTQSSRYLVKRTGEKVFLECVQDMDHENMFWYRQDPGLGLRLIYFSYDVKMKEKGDIPEGYSVSREKKERFSLILESASTNQTSMYLCASRLGMMGNEQFFGPGTRLTVL.